This T cell receptor beta chain came from a study of T cell changes during pregnancy in multiple sclerosis. Germline assignment: CDR1 MGHRA and CDR2 YSYEKL. With 3 bases clipped from V and 6 bases from J, the junction kept 8 bases outside the gene matches. CDR3 length: 15 residues. This table comes from immunoSEQ multiplex PCR, and its TCRdb copy is limited to in-frame clones, with some not included. The table includes 55,000 to 80,000 clones, approximately 95% detected once. The rearrangement links TRBV4-1 to TRBJ2-7; TRBD1 matches at 10 bases. The sequence was obtained from a female donor with multiple sclerosis, enrolled in a pregnancy study. The sample consisted of CD8+ T cells from peripheral blood mononuclear cells, taken in the second trimester of pregnancy. The CDR3 spells CASSQAGTGVSEQYF. CDR3 sequence (DNA): TGCGCCAGCAGCCAGGCCGGGACAGGGGTCTCCGAGCAGTACTTC.